This passage covers 16 T cell receptor beta chains from one sample sequenced in a study of blood T cell repertoires in COVID-19. TCRdb keeps only in-frame clones here, not all; method: immunoSEQ multiplex PCR. This sample has around 30,000 clones, with around four fifths found just once. Sequencing used peripheral blood. These receptors were taken from a woman in her sixties or seventies with active or convalescent COVID-19.

The rearrangement links TRBV12-5 to TRBJ1-2, with a weak D call TRBD1 (6 bases). Germline-derived CDR1 and CDR2 are LGHNT and FRNRAP. The CDR3 spans 16 residues. The V end was cut by 0 bases, the J end by 4 bases, with 15 bases between. The CDR3 coding sequence is TGTGCTAGTGGTTTGGTCGGGGGGGGCCCGGGCTATGGCTACACCTTC. Translation gives CASGLVGGGPGYGYTF.

The V gene is TRBV5-6, the J gene TRBJ1-2, with D uncertain. V lost 1 base, J lost 4 bases, and 8 bases lay in between. The CDR3 length is 13 residues. Germline values: CDR1 SGHDT, CDR2 YYEEEE. The CDR3 reads CASSLNGLYGYTF. In DNA, the CDR3 is TGTGCCAGCAGCTTGAACGGACTCTATGGCTACACCTTC.

The chain has TRBV7-6 and TRBJ1-4; 7 nucleotides match TRBD1. The V gene's germline CDR1 is SGHVS and CDR2 FNYEAQ. The CDR3 consists of 15 residues. The trim removed 3 bases at V and 8 bases at J, leaving 9 bases unmatched. DNA of the CDR3: TGTGCCAGCAGCTTCGAAGGGGGCGCGGGCGAAAAACTGTTTTTT. Protein sequence: CASSFEGGAGEKLFF.

This clone occurred a few times. The rearrangement links TRBV24-1 to TRBJ2-2; 7 bases match TRBD2. V lost 6 bases and J lost 6; bases outside the gene matches: 9. The CDR3 contains 15 residues. CDR1 and CDR2 from the germline V gene are KGHDR and SFDVKD. The CDR3 DNA follows: TGTGCCACCAGTAAGAGCGGGAATAGCGCCGGGGAGCTGTTTTTT. Its translation is CATSKSGNSAGELFF.

The genes are TRBV27 and TRBJ1-1; a weak D match, TRBD1 (5 bases). The germline gives CDR1 MNHEY, CDR2 SMNVEV (reference sequence). The CDR3 loop spans 14 amino acids. V was cut by 3 bases and J by 4 bases, with 12 bases left in between. CDR3 sequence reads: CASSFRGGGTEAFF. The CDR3 DNA is TGTGCCAGCAGTTTTCGGGGGGGAGGCACTGAAGCTTTCTTT.

V gene TRBV29-1 combines with J gene TRBJ1-1; 8 bases agree with TRBD1. The CDR3 covers 10 residues. CDR1 is SQVTM, CDR2 ANQGSEA, per germline. V shed 5 bases and J 9 bases; nucleotides not matched to a gene: 2. CDR3 DNA: TGCAGCGTTTACAGGGGGAAAGCTTTCTTT. Translating it yields CSVYRGKAFF.

V and J are TRBV4-3 and TRBJ1-1, with a weak D call TRBD1 (6 bases). This CDR3 is built from 17 residues. Germline V gives CDR1 LGHNA, CDR2 YSLEER. Trimming took 0 bases from V and 1 from J, leaving 15 bases between them. CDR3 loop: CASSQDFSGGRNTEAFF. The DNA for the CDR3 is TGCGCCAGCAGCCAAGACTTTTCCGGGGGGCGGAACACTGAAGCTTTCTTT.

The chain links TRBV7-9 to TRBJ1-2, with D maybe TRBD1 (5 bases). Per the germline V gene, CDR1 is SEHNR and CDR2 is FQNEAQ (reference sequence). V dropped 5 bases and J dropped 4 bases, with 11 bases sitting between them. This CDR3 comprises 13 residues. The CDR3 reads CASSPQGLYGYTF. In DNA form, the CDR3 reads TGTGCCAGCAGCCCTCAGGGCCTCTATGGCTACACCTTC. The variable domain in full, completed from reference TRBV7-9 and TRBJ1-2, reads DTGVSQNPRHKITKRGQNVTFRCDPISEHNRLYWYRQTLGQGPEFLTYFQNEAQLEKSRLLSDRFSAERPKGSFSTLEIQRTEQGDSAMYLCASSPQGLYGYTFGSGTRLTVV.

This sequence joins TRBV7-2 and TRBJ1-6; D might be TRBD1 (5 bases). V lost 5 bases and J lost 10, with 12 bases in between. CDR1 is SGHTA, CDR2 FQGNSA, per germline. There are 13 residues in the CDR3. The CDR3 protein is CASSPAGRSPLHF. CDR3 coding DNA: TGTGCCAGCAGCCCCGCGGGACGCTCACCCCTCCACTTT.

V is TRBV5-1 and J is TRBJ1-1, with TRBD1 identical over 9 bases. CDR3 length equals 16 residues. V lost 4 bases and J lost 4; bases outside the gene matches: 11. Germline-derived CDR1 and CDR2 are SGHRS and YFSETQ. The chain's CDR3 is CASSLLQGAYSTEAFF. The CDR3 coding sequence is TGCGCCAGCAGCCTTCTACAGGGGGCGTATAGCACTGAAGCTTTCTTT. The entire variable domain, with the rest obtained from reference TRBV5-1 and TRBJ1-1, is as follows: KAGVTQTPRYLIKTRGQQVTLSCSPISGHRSVSWYQQTPGQGLQFLFEYFSETQRNKGNFPGRFSGRQFSNSRSEMNVSTLELGDSALYLCASSLLQGAYSTEAFFGQGTRLTVV.

This chain links TRBV2 with TRBJ2-7, with D perhaps matching TRBD2 (6 bases). V lost 4 bases to trimming and J lost 6 bases, with 19 bases between them. The V gene's germline CDR1 is SNHLY and CDR2 FYNNEI. The CDR3 is 15 residues long. In DNA, the CDR3 is TGTGCCAGCAGTGGGTACACCCCAGGGAGGCGCGAGCAGTACTTC. Amino acid sequence: CASSGYTPGRREQYF.

This chain uses TRBV5-1 with TRBJ2-1; 14 bases agree with TRBD2. Germline lookup yields CDR1 SGHRS and CDR2 YFSETQ. The CDR3 extends over 17 amino acids. V was pared by 4 bases and J by 2 bases, with 5 bases of the junction left unmatched. This chain's CDR3 is CASSGGLAGGPYNEQFF. The DNA for the CDR3 is TGCGCCAGCAGCGGAGGACTAGCGGGAGGACCCTACAATGAGCAGTTCTTC.

The chain employs TRBV27 and TRBJ2-1, with 8 bases that match TRBD2. This CDR3 is built from 14 residues. V lost 7 bases and J lost 4; bases outside the gene matches: 6. Germline loops: CDR1 MNHEY, CDR2 SMNVEV (reference sequence). The CDR3 spells CASTRGGLYNEQFF. The DNA for the CDR3 is TGTGCCAGCACCCGGGGGGGCTTGTACAATGAGCAGTTCTTC.

This rearrangement joins TRBV28 to TRBJ2-7; unclear D gene. Per the germline V gene, CDR1 is MDHEN and CDR2 is SYDVKM. With 1 base removed from V and 2 bases from J, the gap between germline ends came to 9 bases. This CDR3 region has 14 residues. The CDR3 is CASSLYAQTYEQYF. CDR3 coding DNA: TGTGCCAGCAGTTTATATGCACAAACCTACGAGCAGTACTTC.

V usage is TRBV19 and J usage is TRBJ2-2, with a tentative D call TRBD2 (7 bases). This CDR3 is built from 13 residues. CDR1 and CDR2 (germline): LNHDA, SQIVND (reference sequence). V was cut by 7 bases and J by 7 bases, with 13 bases left in between. As DNA, the CDR3 is TGTGCCAGTATCCAGGGAGGGGGCGGGGAGCTGTTTTTT. Translation: CASIQGGGGELFF.

This chain connects TRBV15 to TRBJ1-5; D perhaps matches TRBD1 (5 bases). V was clipped by 1 base and J by 3 bases, with 10 bases between them. Germline V gene data show CDR1 as LNHNV and CDR2 as YYDKDF (reference sequence). This CDR3 has 15 residues. The CDR3 sequence: CATSRAGRNNQPQHF. CDR3 sequence (DNA): TGTGCCACCAGCAGAGCAGGGAGGAACAATCAGCCCCAGCATTTT.